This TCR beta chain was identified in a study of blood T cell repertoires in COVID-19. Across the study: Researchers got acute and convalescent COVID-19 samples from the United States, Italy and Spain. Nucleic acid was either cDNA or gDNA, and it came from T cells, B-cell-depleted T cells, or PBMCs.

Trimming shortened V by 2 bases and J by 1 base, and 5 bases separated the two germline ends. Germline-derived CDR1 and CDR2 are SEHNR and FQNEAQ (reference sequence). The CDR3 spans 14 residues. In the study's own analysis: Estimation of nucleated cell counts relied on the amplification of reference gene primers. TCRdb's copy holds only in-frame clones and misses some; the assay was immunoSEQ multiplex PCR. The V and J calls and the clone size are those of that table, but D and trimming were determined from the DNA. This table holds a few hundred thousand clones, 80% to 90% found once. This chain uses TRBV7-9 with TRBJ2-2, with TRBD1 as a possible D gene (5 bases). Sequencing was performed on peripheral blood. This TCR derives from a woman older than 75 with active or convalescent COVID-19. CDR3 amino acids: CASSLTGNTGELFF. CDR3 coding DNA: TGTGCCAGCAGCTTAACAGGGAACACCGGGGAGCTGTTTTTT. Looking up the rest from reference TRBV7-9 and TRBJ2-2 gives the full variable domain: DTGVSQNPRHKITKRGQNVTFRCDPISEHNRLYWYRQTLGQGPEFLTYFQNEAQLEKSRLLSDRFSAERPKGSFSTLEIQRTEQGDSAMYLCASSLTGNTGELFFGEGSRLTVL.